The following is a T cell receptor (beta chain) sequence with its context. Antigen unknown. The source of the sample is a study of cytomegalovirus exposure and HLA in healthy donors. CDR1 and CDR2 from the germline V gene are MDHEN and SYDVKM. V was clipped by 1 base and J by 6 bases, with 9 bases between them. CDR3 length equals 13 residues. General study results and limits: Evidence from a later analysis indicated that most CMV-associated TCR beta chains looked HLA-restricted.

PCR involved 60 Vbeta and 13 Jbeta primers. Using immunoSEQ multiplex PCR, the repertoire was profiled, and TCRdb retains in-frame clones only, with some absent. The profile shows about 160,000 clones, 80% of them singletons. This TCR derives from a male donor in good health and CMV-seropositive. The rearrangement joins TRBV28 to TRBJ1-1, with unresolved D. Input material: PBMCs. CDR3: CASSLSPTPEAFF. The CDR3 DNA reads TGTGCCAGCAGTTTATCCCCGACACCTGAAGCTTTCTTT. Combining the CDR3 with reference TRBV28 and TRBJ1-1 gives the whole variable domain DVKVTQSSRYLVKRTGEKVFLECVQDMDHENMFWYRQDPGLGLRLIYFSYDVKMKEKGDIPEGYSVSREKKERFSLILESASTNQTSMYLCASSLSPTPEAFFGQGTRLTVV.